This entry features one TCR beta chain sequence. Its matching antigen is unknown. Method: immunoSEQ multiplex PCR; TCRdb's copy keeps in-frame clones and lacks some. The table records hundreds of thousands of clones, roughly 96% of them present only once. The germline CDR1 and CDR2 sequences are SGHRS and YFSETQ. With 4 bases removed from V and 1 base from J, the gap between germline ends came to 10 bases. The CDR3 extends over 14 amino acids. This specimen comes from a study of shared clonotypes between healthy human individuals. Looking at the study overall: Each donor had three CD4 naive, three CD4 memory, two CD8 naive and one CD8 memory plate. Notes on the study in general: Depth of sequencing was expected to influence donor clonotype sharing. Investigators collected only blood, and repertoires in tissues likely differ.

Sequenced: memory CD8+ T cells sorted from blood. Subset given: CD45RO+ cells pooled with CCR7-negative TemRA cells. This TCR came from a man aged 25-40 years in good health. V gene TRBV5-1 combines with J gene TRBJ2-3; D is uncertain. CDR3 protein: CASSPKIRTDTQYF. The CDR3, as DNA: TGCGCCAGCAGCCCTAAGATTCGCACAGATACGCAGTATTTT. The full variable domain, completed using reference TRBV5-1 and TRBJ2-3, is KAGVTQTPRYLIKTRGQQVTLSCSPISGHRSVSWYQQTPGQGLQFLFEYFSETQRNKGNFPGRFSGRQFSNSRSEMNVSTLELGDSALYLCASSPKIRTDTQYFGPGTRLTVL.